These 30 T cell receptor beta chains share one sample of origin, sequenced in a study of tumor-infiltrating lymphocytes in primary liver carcinoma. From about 0.45 ug total RNA, TCR beta cDNA was generated with a primer in the constant region. A slightly modified ARM-PCR protocol with three nested multiplex PCR rounds produced these TCR beta libraries. The first two PCR rounds used TRBV1-TRBV30 forward primers with a C-beta reverse primer, 9 to 11 cycles each. TCRdb independently ran MiXCR on the multiplex PCR reads; one entry per CDR3 protein. The data hold about 35,000 distinct CDR3 sequences, with 70% to 85% observed a single time. The study co-extracted DNA and RNA from around 18-30 mg of unsorted bulk tissue. Sequenced material: liver tumor tissue from sampling region 4. Regarding subset: tumor region T4, right-lateral pole. The receptors shown here come from a man aged 40-55 years with primary liver carcinoma and hepatitis B virus infection.

This clonotype was seen at least ten times. The V call is TRBV7-9, the J call TRBJ2-1; possible D gene TRBD1, 6 bases. Per germline, CDR1 SEHNR and CDR2 FQNEAQ (reference sequence). Trimming took 5 bases from V and 8 from J, leaving 7 bases between them. There are 11 residues in the CDR3. The CDR3 loop reads CASSRTDEQFF. CDR3 nucleotide sequence: TGTGCCAGCAGCCGGACAGATGAGCAGTTCTTC.

This clonotype was detected a few times. The chain employs TRBV19 and TRBJ2-4, with D uncertain. V was shortened by 3 bases and J by 4 bases, with 16 bases between the two germline ends. The CDR3 covers 16 residues. Germline CDR1 and CDR2: LNHDA and SQIVND (reference sequence). CDR3 residues: CASSMGPGRSKNIQYF. CDR3 nucleotide sequence: TGTGCCAGTAGTATGGGCCCAGGACGGTCAAAAAACATTCAGTACTTC. The variable domain in full, completed from reference TRBV19 and TRBJ2-4, reads DGGITQSPKYLFRKEGQNVTLSCEQNLNHDAMYWYRQDPGQGLRLIYYSQIVNDFQKGDIAEGYSVSREKKESFPLTVTSAQKNPTAFYLCASSMGPGRSKNIQYFGAGTRLSVL.

A remark on this clonotype: At one end the junction does not follow the germline gene, possibly because of a read error. The chain has TRBV11-1 and TRBJ2-7, with a possible D match to TRBD2 (6 bases). There are 15 residues in the CDR3. CDR1 and CDR2 from the germline V gene are SGHAT and FQDESV (reference sequence). The CDR3 DNA is TGTGCCACCAGCTTAACAAGATCGGGAGAATACGAGCAGTACTTC. It specifies CATSLTRSGEYEQYF.

This clonotype was seen a handful of times. Relative to the germline gene, one junction end is altered; a read error may explain this. The V and J genes are TRBV12-3 or TRBV12-4 and TRBJ1-6; TRBD1 matches 10 bases. This CDR3 has 14 amino acids. CDR3 region: CVSSSGTGDSPLHF. CDR3 bases: TGTGTCAGCAGCTCCGGGACAGGGGATTCGCCCCTCCACTTT.

This clonotype came up once. One junction end disagrees with the germline gene, perhaps due to a read error. The chain uses TRBV11-1 and TRBJ2-7; the D gene is possibly TRBD2 (6 bases). In germline, CDR1 is SGHAT, CDR2 FQDESV (reference sequence). The length of the CDR3 is 15 residues. In DNA form, the CDR3 reads TGTGCCAGGAGCTTAACGGGATCGGGAGAAAACGGGCAGTACTTC. Protein sequence: CARSLTGSGENGQYF.

This chain joins TRBV11-1 and TRBJ2-3; D not certain. Per germline, CDR1 SGHAT and CDR2 FQDESV (reference sequence). This CDR3 region has 13 residues. V lost 8 bases to trimming and J lost 3 bases, with 12 bases between them. CDR3 bases: TGTGCCAGCGGCTCGGCCCGAACAGATACGCAGTATTTT. It encodes CASGSARTDTQYF.

A word on this clonotype: Lacking the conserved final phenylalanine or tryptophan, this CDR3 likely reflects a read error. This chain's CDR3 is CATADRGYGYTS. The CDR3 DNA sequence: TGTGCCACTGCGGACAGGGGCTATGGCTACACCTCC. The chain has TRBV28 and TRBJ1-2; 9 bases align to TRBD1. The length of the CDR3 is 12 residues. Germline V gene lookup returns CDR1 MDHEN and CDR2 SYDVKM. After removal of 10 bases from V and 4 bases from J, the junction contained 4 bases not matched to a gene.

In this sample, this clonotype turned up once. The conserved phenylalanine or tryptophan normally closing the CDR3 is absent here, so this likely arose from a read error. It is unclear where the CDR3 begins or ends on the DNA, so no DNA is shown, and the CDR3 is as TCRdb lists it. V usage is TRBV12-3 or TRBV12-4 and J usage is TRBJ2-3; the tabulated D call, TRBD2, remains unverified against the DNA. The length of the CDR3 is 14 amino acids, counting both ends. The CDR3 protein is CASCLPSGWDTLYC.

The chain couples TRBV11-3 to TRBJ2-3; 9 nucleotides agree with TRBD2. The germline V gene encodes CDR1 SGHNT and CDR2 YENEEA. V dropped 9 bases and J dropped 6; count of bases not matched to a gene: 16. The CDR3 spans 16 residues. In DNA, the CDR3 is TGTGCCAGTAGGGGCAGCCAGGCGGGAGGGGTGGATACGCAGTATTTT. Its translation is CASRGSQAGGVDTQYF.

In the case of this clonotype: The CDR3 end shows no conserved phenylalanine or tryptophan, and so a read error is likely. This chain's CDR3 is CASSEERAVTNVLTL. The DNA of the CDR3 is TGTGCCAGCAGTGAGGAACGGGCTGTGACCAACGTCCTGACTCTC. V and J are TRBV6-2 or TRBV6-3 and TRBJ2-6; D gene uncertain. Trimming took off 5 bases at V and 8 bases at J, with 16 bases between the two ends. This CDR3 has 15 residues. The germline V gene encodes CDR1 MNHEY and CDR2 SVGEGT.

The CDR3 bases are TGTGCCAGCAGATTGTCGACCGGGCCTCAATACTTC. This gives the protein CASRLSTGPQYF. The chain uses TRBV5-6 and TRBJ2-4; D gene uncertain. The germline CDR1 and CDR2 sequences are SGHDT and YYEEEE. CDR3 length: 12 amino acids. Trimming removed 5 bases from V and 16 bases from J, with 19 bases in between.

Notes on this clonotype: The germline gene is not matched at one end of the junction; a read error may be the cause. The chain recombines TRBV11-1 with TRBJ2-7, with D tentatively TRBD2 (6 bases). This CDR3 region has 14 residues. In germline, CDR1 is SGHAT, CDR2 FQDESV (reference sequence). Here the CDR3 DNA reads TGTGCCAGCAGCTCATCCCGGGACTCCTATGAGCAGTACTTC. Residues: CASSSSRDSYEQYF.

This sequence joins TRBV12-3 or TRBV12-4 and TRBJ1-1; D is unclear. V lost 7 bases, J lost 1 base, and 13 bases lay in between. The CDR3 extends over 14 amino acids. The CDR3 sequence: CASNSSNANTEAFF. The CDR3 bases are TGTGCCAGCAACTCGTCCAATGCGAACACTGAAGCTTTCTTT.

Details on this clonotype: The final CDR3 position lacks the conserved phenylalanine or tryptophan, pointing to a likely read error. The chain uses TRBV29-1 and TRBJ1-5, with D perhaps matching TRBD1 (6 bases). Germline V lookup: CDR1 SQVTM, CDR2 ANQGSEA. There are 13 residues in the CDR3. The chain's CDR3 is CSPGGGANQPQHS. CDR3 nucleotide sequence: TGCAGTCCCGGAGGGGGAGCGAATCAGCCCCAGCATTCT.

With regard to this clonotype: The germline gene is not matched at one end of the junction; a read error may be the cause. V and J are TRBV5-5 and TRBJ2-4; 15 bases line up with TRBD2. This CDR3 is 19 amino acids long. Germline V lookup: CDR1 SGHKS, CDR2 YYEKEE (reference sequence). CDR3 nucleotide sequence: TGTGCCAGCAGCCTAGGACTAGCGGGAGGGCCTACTGTCAAAGACATTCAATACTTC. Its translation is CASSLGLAGGPTVKDIQYF.

The J gene is TRBJ2-7, the V gene TRBV11-1, with D tentatively TRBD2 (6 bases). This CDR3 region has 15 residues. Germline CDR1 and CDR2: SGHAT and FQDESV (reference sequence). The CDR3 protein is CVNSLMGSGEYEQYF. For the CDR3, the DNA is TGTGTCAACAGCTTAATGGGATCGGGAGAATACGAGCAGTACTTC. Full variable domain (outside the CDR3, taken from reference TRBV11-1 and TRBJ2-7): EAEVAQSPRYKITEKSQAVAFWCDPISGHATLYWYRQILGQGPELLVQFQDESVVDDSQLPKDRFSAERLKGVDSTLKIQPAELGDSAMYLCVNSLMGSGEYEQYFGPGTRLTVT.

Comment on this clonotype: The CDR3 ends on some other residue instead of the conserved phenylalanine or tryptophan, so this is likely a read error. This rearrangement joins TRBV7-9 to TRBJ2-3; possible D gene TRBD2, 6 bases. The CDR3 totals 15 residues. With 6 bases removed from V and 6 bases from J, the gap between germline ends came to 19 bases. Germline loops: CDR1 SEHNR, CDR2 FQNEAQ (reference sequence). The CDR3 reads CASRLLAGPGDTQYL. DNA of the CDR3: TGTGCCAGCAGATTACTAGCCGGGCCTGGGGATACGCAGTATCTT.

The V call is TRBV6-1, the J call TRBJ2-1, with 10 bases matching TRBD1. V lost 11 bases and J lost 8; bases outside the gene matches: 9. Germline loops: CDR1 MNHNS, CDR2 SASEGT. This CDR3 is 13 amino acids long. The CDR3: CAGTEGTGDEQFF. CDR3 bases: TGTGCCGGCACTGAGGGGACAGGGGATGAGCAGTTCTTC.

The chain links TRBV19 to TRBJ1-1, with 8 bases identical to TRBD1. CDR3 length: 13 residues. Per the germline V gene, CDR1 is LNHDA and CDR2 is SQIVND (reference sequence). The CDR3 is CASQGAALIEAFF. In nucleotides, the CDR3 is TGTGCGAGTCAGGGGGCCGCTTTGATTGAAGCTTTCTTT.

The chain carries TRBV11-1 and TRBJ1-6, with D unresolved. V shed 5 bases and J shed 15 bases, with 17 bases lying between them. The CDR3 has 13 residues. Germline values: CDR1 SGHAT, CDR2 FQDESV (reference sequence). In DNA form, the CDR3 reads TGTGCCAGCAGCCGTACACTGGTTTCATACCTCCACTTT. It specifies CASSRTLVSYLHF.

With regard to this clonotype: Compared with germline, one end of the junction differs, possibly owing to a read error. The V gene is TRBV28, the J gene TRBJ1-1, with 11 bases lining up with TRBD1. CDR1 is MDHEN, CDR2 SYDVKM, per germline. The CDR3 has 15 residues. CDR3 in DNA: TGTGCCAGCAATTTACCGGGACAGGGGGTGAGGAGAGCTTTCTTC. Translating it yields CASNLPGQGVRRAFF.

The chain uses TRBV11-1 and TRBJ2-3; D might be TRBD2 (6 bases). Germline CDR1 is SGHAT and CDR2 is FQDESV (reference sequence). The CDR3 spans 15 residues. The CDR3 spells CVNSLPGESTDTQYF. The CDR3 nucleotides are TGTGTCAACAGTTTGCCGGGGGAGAGCACAGATACGCAGTATTTT.

J is TRBJ2-2 and V is TRBV4-2; possible D gene TRBD2, 6 bases. From germline, CDR1 is LGHNA and CDR2 YNFKEQ. The CDR3 has 12 residues. Trimming removed 5 bases from V and 10 bases from J, with 11 bases in between. The CDR3 DNA is TGTGCCAGCAGCAATTGGCGGGAGGAGCTGTTTTTT. This sequence encodes CASSNWREELFF.

The table lists this clonotype with a count of one. V is TRBV11-2 and J is TRBJ1-4; 7 bases agree with TRBD1. The length of the CDR3 is 16 residues. Germline CDR1 SGHAT, CDR2 FQNNGV. The V and J ends lost 5 bases and 4 bases, in that order; junction bases with no gene match: 10. The CDR3 reads CASSATTGFGNEKLFF. The CDR3 DNA follows: TGTGCCAGCAGCGCCACGACAGGGTTTGGTAATGAAAAACTGTTTTTT.

In its sample, this clonotype was seen once. One end of the junction fails to match germline, which may point to a read error. The CDR3 nucleotides are TGCACCAGTAGTCGAGGTCAAACGAGCTCCTACGAGCAGTACTTC. Protein product: CTSSRGQTSSYEQYF. The chain combines TRBV5-1 with TRBJ2-7; D unclear. The germline V gene encodes CDR1 SGHRS and CDR2 YFSETQ. The CDR3 is made up of 15 amino acids.

As for this clonotype: Given the absence of the conserved phenylalanine or tryptophan at the CDR3 end, a read error is likely. The CDR3 reads CASTPVGANEKLFI. The CDR3, as DNA: TGTGCCAGCACCCCGGTCGGTGCTAATGAAAAACTGTTTATT. V gene TRBV12-3 or TRBV12-4 combines with J gene TRBJ1-4; D uncertain. The CDR3 runs 14 residues. Trimming shortened V by 7 bases and J by 3 bases, and 12 bases separated the two germline ends.

For this clonotype: Germline is not matched at one junction end, which may reflect a read error. Here the CDR3 DNA reads TGCGCCAGCGGCTTTGGACTCCGACTGGAAGCCCTAACAGATACGCAGTATTTT. The encoded protein is CASGFGLRLEALTDTQYF. The chain combines TRBV5-1 with TRBJ2-3, with a tentative D call TRBD2 (5 bases). The germline CDR1 and CDR2 sequences are SGHRS and YFSETQ. The CDR3 extends over 18 amino acids.

This chain joins TRBV12-3 or TRBV12-4 and TRBJ2-5; 7 bases fit TRBD2. The trim removed 6 bases at V and 9 bases at J, leaving 10 bases unmatched. The CDR3 extends over 13 amino acids. CDR3 in amino acids: CASSRSGAEAQYF. The CDR3 DNA reads as TGTGCCAGCAGCCGAAGCGGGGCGGAGGCCCAGTACTTC.

This clonotype was counted many times. A much larger clone lies one base from this, so it may be a read error. This CDR3 fails to terminate in the conserved phenylalanine or tryptophan, so it likely reflects a read error. The chain links TRBV7-9 to TRBJ2-1, with D perhaps matching TRBD1 (5 bases). The V end was cut by 1 base, the J end by 8 bases, with 12 bases between. This CDR3 spans 14 amino acids. Germline CDR1 is SEHNR and CDR2 is FQNEAQ (reference sequence). CDR3 sequence reads: CASSLGNTGDEQFL. For the CDR3, the DNA is TGTGCCAGCAGCTTAGGAAATACAGGCGATGAGCAGTTCCTC.

Note on this clonotype: At one of its ends the junction is not consistent with the germline gene, which may arise from a read error. This rearrangement joins TRBV29-1 to TRBJ2-5, with unresolved D. Germline values: CDR1 SQVTM, CDR2 ANQGSEA. This CDR3 has 12 residues. CDR3 region: CSVPLDVETQYF. CDR3 nucleotide sequence: TGCAGCGTTCCACTGGACGTGGAGACCCAGTATTTC.